Below, 24 T cell receptor beta chains from the same sample are listed, as sequenced in a study of blood T cell repertoires in COVID-19. Sequencing used immunoSEQ multiplex PCR; TCRdb keeps in-frame clones, though not all of them. The sample consists of 300,000 to 350,000 clones, about 87% of them appearing once. The sequenced sample consisted of PBMCs or T cells enriched from blood (not recorded which). These receptors all stem from a woman under 30 who had recovered from COVID-19.

The chain joins TRBV13 to TRBJ2-5; the D gene is possibly TRBD1 (6 bases). CDR1 is PRHDT and CDR2 is FYEKMQ in the germline V gene (reference sequence). CDR3 length: 12 amino acids. Trimming stripped 8 bases from V and 6 bases from J, with 13 bases between. The CDR3 nucleotides read TGTGCCAGCTCACCTGGGGGCCAGACCCAGTACTTC. Translation: CASSPGGQTQYF.

CDR3 DNA: TGTGCCAGCAGCCAAGATCGAGGGATCCTTTCACCCCTCCACTTT. Translating it yields CASSQDRGILSPLHF. This chain links TRBV4-2 with TRBJ1-6; D gene unclear. Trimming removed 0 bases from V and 9 bases from J, with 12 bases in between. The CDR3 consists of 15 residues. Germline CDR1 and CDR2: LGHNA and YNFKEQ.

For the CDR3, the DNA is TGCGCCAGCAGCCAAGATCGCCAGTTTAATGAAAAACTGTTTTTT. As protein: CASSQDRQFNEKLFF. This chain uses TRBV4-1 with TRBJ1-4; D gene uncertain. The CDR3 runs to 15 residues. Germline V gene sequence: CDR1 MGHRA, CDR2 YSYEKL. The V end lost 0 bases, the J end lost 4 bases, and 9 bases lay between the germline ends.

The CDR3: CASSGTGATYEQYF. The CDR3 nucleotides are TGTGCCAGTAGTGGGACAGGGGCGACCTACGAGCAGTACTTC. V gene TRBV19 combines with J gene TRBJ2-7; 10 nucleotides align to TRBD1. Germline CDR1 and CDR2: LNHDA and SQIVND (reference sequence). Trimming took 5 bases from V and 2 from J; bases not matched to a gene: 3. The CDR3 covers 14 residues.

The chain combines TRBV20-1 with TRBJ2-1; D call uncertain. Germline CDR1 reads DFQATT; CDR2 reads SNEGSKA (reference sequence). The CDR3 has 10 residues. Trimming took off 3 bases at V and 9 bases at J, with 6 bases between the two ends. The DNA for the CDR3 is TGCAGTGCTAGCAGGTTTGAGCAGTTCTTC. Amino acids: CSASRFEQFF.

The J gene is TRBJ2-3, the V gene TRBV7-3, with a possible D match to TRBD2 (6 bases). Trimming took 5 bases from V and 2 from J, leaving 11 bases between them. The CDR3 loop spans 14 amino acids. The germline V gene encodes CDR1 SGHTA and CDR2 FQGTGA. DNA for the CDR3: TGTGCCAGCAGCGCACTAGCTTTCACAGATACGCAGTATTTT. The encoded protein is CASSALAFTDTQYF.

V is TRBV19 and J is TRBJ1-5; TRBD1 might be the D (6 bases). V was shortened by 6 bases and J by 7 bases, with 19 bases between the two germline ends. The CDR3 covers 15 residues. Germline CDR1 reads LNHDA; CDR2 reads SQIVND (reference sequence). CDR3 region: CASSQDTGMWQPQHF. In DNA form, the CDR3 reads TGTGCCAGTAGCCAAGACACAGGGATGTGGCAGCCCCAGCATTTT. The whole variable domain, remainder taken from reference TRBV19 and TRBJ1-5, is DGGITQSPKYLFRKEGQNVTLSCEQNLNHDAMYWYRQDPGQGLRLIYYSQIVNDFQKGDIAEGYSVSREKKESFPLTVTSAQKNPTAFYLCASSQDTGMWQPQHFGDGTRLSIL.

The V gene is TRBV6-5, the J gene TRBJ2-3; a weak D match, TRBD1 (5 bases). Looked up from germline, CDR1 is MNHEY and CDR2 is SVGAGI. The V end was cut by 4 bases, the J end by 4 bases, with 9 bases between. CDR3 length: 13 residues. The CDR3 sequence: CASSSGAPDTQYF. For the CDR3, the DNA is TGTGCCAGCAGTTCTGGGGCCCCAGATACGCAGTATTTT.

The J gene is TRBJ1-2, the V gene TRBV28, with 10 bases matching TRBD1. The V and J ends lost 5 bases and 8 bases, in that order; junction bases with no gene match: 5. Germline-derived CDR1 and CDR2 are MDHEN and SYDVKM. The CDR3 contains 13 residues. The CDR3 reads CASSRQGARGYTF. CDR3 DNA sequence: TGTGCCAGCAGTCGACAGGGGGCACGCGGCTACACCTTC.

The genes are TRBV7-3 and TRBJ2-3; TRBD2 is a possible D gene (5 bases). V shed 5 bases and J shed 0 bases, with 6 bases lying between them. CDR3 length equals 13 residues. Germline V gives CDR1 SGHTA, CDR2 FQGTGA. CDR3 protein: CASSPGSTDTQYF. CDR3 nucleotides: TGTGCCAGCAGCCCGGGGAGCACAGATACGCAGTATTTT.

The chain employs TRBV29-1 and TRBJ2-6, with TRBD1 matching over 8 bases. CDR1 and CDR2 from the germline V gene are SQVTM and ANQGSEA. CDR3 length: 15 residues. With V trimmed by 5 bases and J by 4 bases, 7 bases remained unmatched. CDR3 coding DNA: TGCAGCGTTCGGGGACAGGATAACGGGGCCAACGTCCTGACTTTC. This encodes CSVRGQDNGANVLTF.

The rearrangement joins TRBV9 to TRBJ1-2, with 9 nucleotides matching TRBD1. From germline, CDR1 is SGDLS and CDR2 YYNGEE. Germline trimming cut 5 bases from V and 6 bases from J; bases unmatched to any gene: 5. The CDR3 loop spans 13 amino acids. The CDR3 loop reads CASSPRDRDGYTF. The CDR3 DNA sequence: TGTGCCAGCAGTCCCCGGGACAGGGATGGCTACACCTTC.

J is TRBJ1-1 and V is TRBV7-2; TRBD1 is a possible D gene (6 bases). The CDR3 is 16 residues long. V shed 2 bases and J shed 0 bases, with 13 bases lying between them. CDR1 and CDR2 from the germline V gene are SGHTA and FQGNSA. The CDR3 spells CASSLWGTQMNTEAFF. DNA of the CDR3: TGTGCCAGCAGCTTATGGGGGACACAGATGAACACTGAAGCTTTCTTT.

The chain employs TRBV9 and TRBJ2-1; D possibly corresponds to TRBD2 (6 bases). Trimming removed 4 bases at V and 0 bases at J, with 14 bases between. The CDR3 runs to 16 residues. Per germline, CDR1 SGDLS and CDR2 YYNGEE. The CDR3 nucleotides read TGTGCCAGCAGCCTCTCTGGTAGCGGCTCCTACAATGAGCAGTTCTTC. As protein: CASSLSGSGSYNEQFF. Variable domain in full (rest from reference TRBV9 and TRBJ2-1): DSGVTQTPKHLITATGQRVTLRCSPRSGDLSVYWYQQSLDQGLQFLIQYYNGEERAKGNILERFSAQQFPDLHSELNLSSLELGDSALYFCASSLSGSGSYNEQFFGPGTRLTVL.

The CDR3 sequence: CASSSGLAGQETQYF. The CDR3, as DNA: TGTGCCAGCAGTTCGGGACTAGCGGGACAAGAGACCCAGTACTTC. This chain connects TRBV28 to TRBJ2-5; 13 nucleotides line up with TRBD2. Germline V gene lookup returns CDR1 MDHEN and CDR2 SYDVKM. Germline trimming cut 4 bases from V and 2 bases from J; bases unmatched to any gene: 1. The CDR3 contains 15 residues. The variable domain in full, with the rest retrieved from reference TRBV28 and TRBJ2-5, is DVKVTQSSRYLVKRTGEKVFLECVQDMDHENMFWYRQDPGLGLRLIYFSYDVKMKEKGDIPEGYSVSREKKERFSLILESASTNQTSMYLCASSSGLAGQETQYFGPGTRLLVL.

The chain carries TRBV27 and TRBJ2-3; D may be TRBD2 (5 bases). Trimming left V 6 bases short and J 0 bases short, with 16 bases between. This CDR3 has 16 residues. Germline V lookup: CDR1 MNHEY, CDR2 SMNVEV (reference sequence). CDR3 in amino acids: CASSPRRGSSTDTQYF. CDR3 DNA sequence: TGTGCCAGCAGCCCCCGAAGAGGGAGTAGCACAGATACGCAGTATTTT.

The V call is TRBV5-1, the J call TRBJ1-2, with a weak D call TRBD1 (6 bases). V was pared by 4 bases and J by 4 bases, with 32 bases between. Germline V lookup: CDR1 SGHRS, CDR2 YFSETQ. The CDR3 is 20 amino acids. In nucleotides, the CDR3 is TGCGCCAGCAGCCGCTCTCGCCCGCAATATCGACAGGCTTTAAGCTATGGCTACACCTTC. It specifies CASSRSRPQYRQALSYGYTF.

With respect to this clone: The DNA is omitted, as the CDR3 cannot be located on it reliably, and the CDR3 follows TCRdb's listing. V gene TRBV23-1 combines with J gene TRBJ1-1; the D segment call TRBD1 is taken from the table without a DNA check. TRBV23-1 carries the ORF label, with uncertain function. The CDR3 extends over 23 residues, inclusive of both ends. CDR3 loop: CASRTGLTLKLSLDKAPGAEAFF.

The chain employs TRBV7-2 and TRBJ2-3, with TRBD1 identical over 9 bases. Germline CDR1 and CDR2: SGHTA and FQGNSA. The CDR3 covers 15 residues. V dropped 3 bases and J dropped 4; count of bases not matched to a gene: 5. The CDR3 coding sequence is TGTGCCAGCAGCTTCACAGGGGGCTTCTCAGATACGCAGTATTTT. The encoded protein is CASSFTGGFSDTQYF. The entire variable domain, with the rest obtained from reference TRBV7-2 and TRBJ2-3, is as follows: GAGVSQSPSNKVTEKGKDVELRCDPISGHTALYWYRQSLGQGLEFLIYFQGNSAPDKSGLPSDRFSAERTGGSVSTLTIQRTQQEDSAVYLCASSFTGGFSDTQYFGPGTRLTVL.

This clone was observed a few times. V gene TRBV11-1 combines with J gene TRBJ2-7, with 8 bases matching TRBD2. The germline V gene encodes CDR1 SGHAT and CDR2 FQDESV (reference sequence). The ends lost 3 bases at V and 0 bases at J; junction bases unmatched: 7. The CDR3 totals 16 residues. The CDR3: CASSFEAGVPSYEQYF. CDR3 nucleotide sequence: TGTGCCAGCAGCTTCGAAGCGGGAGTTCCCTCCTACGAGCAGTACTTC.

This clone was seen only once. This chain's CDR3 is CASSLRTGGAAEAFF. The CDR3 coding sequence is TGTGCCAGCAGCTTGCGGACAGGGGGCGCGGCTGAAGCTTTCTTT. The genes are TRBV7-9 and TRBJ1-1; 11 nucleotides agree with TRBD1. Germline trimming cut 3 bases from V and 6 bases from J; bases unmatched to any gene: 6. Germline CDR1 SEHNR, CDR2 FQNEAQ (reference sequence). CDR3 length: 15 amino acids.

The rearrangement joins TRBV6-5 to TRBJ1-5; D is perhaps TRBD1 (5 bases). The germline V and J ends were trimmed by 6 bases and 4 bases, with 16 bases remaining between them. CDR3 length: 15 residues. Germline values: CDR1 MNHEY, CDR2 SVGAGI. This CDR3 reads CASRTPNQGNQPQHF. The CDR3 DNA follows: TGTGCCAGCAGAACCCCCAACCAGGGTAATCAGCCCCAGCATTTT.

The V gene is TRBV18, the J gene TRBJ2-5, with 9 bases lining up with TRBD1. This CDR3 spans 15 amino acids. Germline-derived CDR1 and CDR2 are KGHSH and LQKENI. V dropped 6 bases and J dropped 1; count of bases not matched to a gene: 6. CDR3 residues: CASSHGQGPQETQYF. Written as DNA, the CDR3 is TGTGCCAGCTCCCACGGACAGGGGCCCCAAGAGACCCAGTACTTC.

The chain employs TRBV28 and TRBJ1-1; 7 bases fit TRBD1. The CDR3 sequence is 16 residues long. Germline trimming cut 5 bases from V and 5 bases from J; bases unmatched to any gene: 14. Germline CDR1 is MDHEN and CDR2 is SYDVKM. The CDR3 region is CASSPPEGAPGTEAFF. CDR3 bases: TGTGCCAGCAGTCCCCCGGAGGGGGCGCCGGGGACTGAAGCTTTCTTT.